The T cell receptor beta chain under discussion was sequenced for a study of Ad26.COV2.S vaccination and SARS-CoV-2 variants. Repertoires were generated with immunoSEQ multiplex PCR, while TCRdb's copy carries only in-frame clones and drops some. The table records 180,000 or so clones, around 88% of them present only once. Germline V gives CDR1 MGHDK, CDR2 SYGVNS. With 4 bases removed from V and 2 bases from J, the gap between germline ends came to 23 bases. CDR3 length: 18 residues. General observations from the study: Vaccinees showed greater spike-specific TCR breadth than placebo recipients.

With respect to this clone: Antigen: not known.

The TCR comes from a human donor who had recovered from COVID-19. The chain has TRBV25-1 and TRBJ2-5, with D possibly called TRBD1 or TRBD2 (5 bases each). The source material was peripheral blood, sampled after recovery from COVID-19. The CDR3 loop is CASSGWCGLLGLQETQYF. CDR3 nucleotides: TGTGCCAGCAGTGGATGGTGCGGACTTTTGGGGCTACAAGAGACCCAGTACTTC.